The 32 T cell receptor beta chains below were found in one sample sequenced in a study of blood T cell repertoires in COVID-19. Profiling relied on immunoSEQ multiplex PCR, and the TCRdb table lists in-frame clones only, not all of them. The table includes about 82,000 clones, 80% detected once. Input material: peripheral blood. These TCRs come from a woman aged 40 to 50 with active or convalescent COVID-19.

The chain employs TRBV10-3 and TRBJ2-1; TRBD1 aligns across 9 bases. Germline-derived CDR1 and CDR2 are ENHRY and SYGVKD. V shed 7 bases and J 5 bases; nucleotides not matched to a gene: 6. The length of the CDR3 is 14 residues. The CDR3 DNA sequence: TGTGCCATCAAATCCCGGGACAGGGACAATGAGCAGTTCTTC. Translation: CAIKSRDRDNEQFF.

This clone was counted once. The chain has TRBV10-3 and TRBJ2-3; 9 positions match TRBD2. This CDR3 spans 14 amino acids. CDR1 is ENHRY and CDR2 is SYGVKD in the germline V gene. J was trimmed by 2 bases and V by 11 bases; bases with no gene match: 8. The CDR3: CASVAGENTDTQYF. Written as DNA, the CDR3 is TGTGCCTCGGTAGCGGGAGAAAACACAGATACGCAGTATTTT.

V gene TRBV30 combines with J gene TRBJ1-4; TRBD1 might be the D (5 bases). Deletions cut 0 bases from V and 8 bases from J, with 13 bases between. The CDR3 extends over 14 amino acids. The germline CDR1 and CDR2 sequences are GTSNPN and SVGIG (reference sequence). The CDR3 protein is CAWSVLGGSEKLFF. As DNA, the CDR3 is TGTGCCTGGAGTGTACTCGGGGGATCCGAAAAACTGTTTTTT.

The rearrangement uses TRBV18 and TRBJ2-3; 10 nucleotides match TRBD2. Unmatched junction bases numbered 4, after V lost 0 bases and J lost 4 bases. The length of the CDR3 is 16 residues. Germline assignment: CDR1 KGHSH and CDR2 LQKENI. This CDR3 is CASSPPGLASADTQYF. The CDR3 DNA follows: TGTGCCAGCTCACCACCGGGACTAGCGAGTGCAGATACGCAGTATTTT. Full variable domain (remainder filled in from reference TRBV18 and TRBJ2-3): NAGVMQNPRHLVRRRGQEARLRCSPMKGHSHVYWYRQLPEEGLKFMVYLQKENIIDESGMPKERFSAEFPKEGPSILRIQQVVRGDSAAYFCASSPPGLASADTQYFGPGTRLTVL.

V is TRBV4-1 and J is TRBJ1-2; a weak D match, TRBD1 (6 bases). Looked up from germline, CDR1 is MGHRA and CDR2 is YSYEKL. The CDR3 is made up of 15 amino acids. V lost 1 base and J 9 bases, leaving 18 bases between the germline ends. CDR3 DNA: TGCGCCAGCAGCCAAGTAAGGTCCCGACAGGCGCGCTACACCTTC. The encoded protein is CASSQVRSRQARYTF.

The count of this clone is one. This rearrangement joins TRBV20-1 to TRBJ2-3; D unresolved. Germline V gene lookup returns CDR1 DFQATT and CDR2 SNEGSKA (reference sequence). V lost 3 bases, J lost 4 bases, and 8 bases lay in between. The CDR3 contains 12 residues. This CDR3 is CSASYPADTQYF. CDR3 in DNA: TGCAGTGCTAGTTACCCAGCAGATACGCAGTATTTT.

This sequence joins TRBV24-1 and TRBJ2-5, with 13 bases lining up with TRBD2. There are 17 residues in the CDR3. Trimming took 3 bases from V and 5 from J; bases not matched to a gene: 8. Looked up from germline, CDR1 is KGHDR and CDR2 is SFDVKD. CDR3 residues: CATSDAGLAGSGETQYF. Here the CDR3 DNA reads TGTGCCACCAGTGATGCGGGACTAGCGGGGTCGGGGGAGACCCAGTACTTC.

The V and J genes are TRBV19 and TRBJ2-2, with TRBD2 identical over 10 bases. J lost 3 bases, V lost 2 bases, and 3 bases had no gene match. The CDR3 contains 16 residues. Per germline, CDR1 LNHDA and CDR2 SQIVND (reference sequence). This chain's CDR3 is CASSINLAGDTGELFF. DNA for the CDR3: TGTGCCAGTAGTATAAATCTAGCGGGGGACACCGGGGAGCTGTTTTTT.

The gene calls are TRBV10-3 and TRBJ1-5; 7 bases are a match to TRBD1. The CDR3 totals 15 residues. Germline CDR1 ENHRY, CDR2 SYGVKD. With V trimmed by 3 bases and J by 2 bases, 4 bases remained unmatched. The CDR3 region is CAISERDSGNQPQHF. The CDR3 bases are TGTGCCATCAGTGAAAGGGACAGCGGCAATCAGCCCCAGCATTTT.

J is TRBJ1-3 and V is TRBV10-2; D perhaps matches TRBD1 (5 bases). Germline-derived CDR1 and CDR2 are WSHSY and SAAADI. The CDR3 contains 17 residues. The V and J ends lost 5 bases and 0 bases respectively, with 17 bases between them. Here the CDR3 reads CASSLGAGRTSGNTIYF. The CDR3 DNA sequence: TGCGCCAGCAGTCTAGGGGCAGGGCGGACCTCTGGAAACACCATATATTTT.

The sample holds a few counts of this clone. The CDR3 protein is CAIARGTGISGNTIYF. CDR3 DNA sequence: TGTGCCATCGCGAGAGGGACAGGGATCTCTGGAAACACCATATATTTT. The chain uses TRBV10-3 and TRBJ1-3; 9 nucleotides agree with TRBD1. Per germline, CDR1 ENHRY and CDR2 SYGVKD. The CDR3 sequence is 16 residues long. V was clipped by 8 bases and J by 0 bases; unmatched bases: 8.

CDR3 DNA sequence: TGTGCCAGCTCACCCTTTCTAGCGGGAGATGGAGACAATGAGCAGTTCTTC. Its protein is CASSPFLAGDGDNEQFF. This rearrangement joins TRBV18 to TRBJ2-1; 10 nucleotides align to TRBD2. Trimming removed 3 bases from V and 5 bases from J; junction bases left unmatched: 10. Germline loops: CDR1 KGHSH, CDR2 LQKENI. The CDR3 length is 17 residues.

The chain uses TRBV21-1 and TRBJ2-7; no DNA check was done on the table's D call, TRBD2. TRBV21-1 is designated a pseudogene. The CDR3 extends over 17 amino acids. CDR3 region: CSTHRGGQREVGYEQYF. CDR3 nucleotides: TGTTCCACCCACAGGGGGGGTCAGCGGGAGGTAGGCTACGAGCAGTACTTC.

This clone showed up just once. The J gene is TRBJ1-2, the V gene TRBV18; 8 bases are shared with TRBD1. This CDR3 comprises 15 residues. Germline-derived CDR1 and CDR2 are KGHSH and LQKENI. V trimming: 0 bases; J trimming: 7 bases; junction bases outside the gene matches: 7. CDR3 amino acids: CASSPPVTGGLGYTF. The DNA for the CDR3 is TGTGCCAGCTCACCACCGGTCACAGGGGGTCTTGGCTACACCTTC.

The rearrangement links TRBV6-5 to TRBJ2-7; TRBD2 matches at 10 bases. V trimming: 6 bases; J trimming: 4 bases; junction bases outside the gene matches: 9. Germline V lookup: CDR1 MNHEY, CDR2 SVGAGI. The CDR3 sequence is 15 residues long. CDR3 nucleotide sequence: TGTGCCAGCAGGACCGGACTAGCGGAGGGATACGAGCAGTACTTC. Its translation: CASRTGLAEGYEQYF.

This clone has just one count. The chain carries TRBV2 and TRBJ1-2; 7 positions agree with TRBD1. Germline CDR1 is SNHLY and CDR2 is FYNNEI. Trimming at V came to 6 bases and at J to 5 bases, leaving 12 bases not matched to a gene. The CDR3 covers 15 residues. The DNA for the CDR3 is TGTGCCAGCAGCCCTAGACAGGGTATGGGGTATGGCTACACCTTC. It yields the protein CASSPRQGMGYGYTF. The complete variable domain, with remaining parts taken from reference TRBV2 and TRBJ1-2, reads EPEVTQTPSHQVTQMGQEVILRCVPISNHLYFYWYRQILGQKVEFLVSFYNNEISEKSEIFDDQFSVERPDGSNFTLKIRSTKLEDSAMYFCASSPRQGMGYGYTFGSGTRLTVV.

The chain joins TRBV5-1 to TRBJ2-7; TRBD1 matches 7 bases. CDR1 is SGHRS, CDR2 YFSETQ, per germline. There are 15 residues in the CDR3. V shed 4 bases and J 0 bases; nucleotides not matched to a gene: 7. The CDR3 coding sequence is TGCGCCAGCAGCCACTCACAGGGGTTCTCCTACGAGCAGTACTTC. Translation gives CASSHSQGFSYEQYF.

The CDR3 protein is CATVLAGGGDTQYF. CDR3 bases: TGTGCCACCGTCCTAGCGGGGGGGGGAGATACGCAGTATTTT. The J gene is TRBJ2-3, the V gene TRBV30, with 12 bases aligning to TRBD2. This CDR3 has 14 amino acids. Looked up from germline, CDR1 is GTSNPN and CDR2 is SVGIG (reference sequence). V lost 8 bases to trimming and J lost 5 bases; unmatched junction nucleotides: 8.

This clone turned up a few times. J is TRBJ2-3 and V is TRBV28; TRBD2 matches at 11 bases. CDR3 size: 16 residues. The V segment lost 5 bases and the J segment 6 bases; nucleotides outside the gene matches: 10. Looked up from germline, CDR1 is MDHEN and CDR2 is SYDVKM. The CDR3 nucleotides are TGTGCCAGCAGTAGAATTAGCGGGGGGGCGGGCGATACGCAGTATTTT. It yields the protein CASSRISGGAGDTQYF.

This clone was observed a handful of times. This rearrangement joins TRBV7-9 to TRBJ2-3, with 11 bases lining up with TRBD2. The CDR3 is 16 residues long. Trimming took 2 bases from V and 1 from J; bases not matched to a gene: 2. Germline CDR1 reads SEHNR; CDR2 reads FQNEAQ (reference sequence). In nucleotides, the CDR3 is TGTGCCAGCAGCTTACAACTAGCGGGGGGCACAGATACGCAGTATTTT. Protein: CASSLQLAGGTDTQYF.

V is TRBV10-3 and J is TRBJ1-1; D ambiguous. Trimming shortened V by 0 bases and J by 0 bases, and 8 bases separated the two germline ends. Germline loops: CDR1 ENHRY, CDR2 SYGVKD. The CDR3 is 15 amino acids. Written as DNA, the CDR3 is TGTGCCATCAGTGAGTCGTTGTACATGAACACTGAAGCTTTCTTT. The encoded protein is CAISESLYMNTEAFF.

V usage is TRBV7-8 and J usage is TRBJ1-2; weak D call: TRBD1 (6 bases). The germline V and J ends were trimmed by 1 base and 7 bases, with 13 bases remaining between them. The germline CDR1 and CDR2 sequences are SGHVS and FQNEAQ. The CDR3 spans 14 residues. The CDR3 DNA reads as TGTGCCAGCAGCTTAGATGGGCAGGGGACTGGCTACACCTTC. It specifies CASSLDGQGTGYTF.

The rearrangement joins TRBV5-4 to TRBJ2-2; 9 positions agree with TRBD1. This CDR3 spans 14 amino acids. The V and J ends lost 3 bases and 5 bases, in that order; junction bases with no gene match: 2. Germline CDR1 SGHNT, CDR2 YYREEE (reference sequence). CDR3: CASSWGQGTGELFF. DNA of the CDR3: TGTGCCAGCAGCTGGGGACAGGGAACCGGGGAGCTGTTTTTT.

V is TRBV6-2 or TRBV6-3 and J is TRBJ2-1; the match to TRBD2 covers 7 bases. V lost 6 bases, J lost 4 bases, and 15 bases stayed unmatched. Germline loops: CDR1 MNHEY, CDR2 SVGEGT. There are 17 residues in the CDR3. CDR3 DNA sequence: TGTGCCAGCAGCCCGGTGCCCAGCGGGGCCCTATACAATGAGCAGTTCTTC. Its protein is CASSPVPSGALYNEQFF.

The chain is built from TRBV18 and TRBJ1-4; 7 bases fit TRBD1. V shed 4 bases and J 8 bases; nucleotides not matched to a gene: 7. From germline, CDR1 is KGHSH and CDR2 LQKENI. The CDR3 has 14 residues. CDR3 nucleotide sequence: TGTGCCAGCTCACTAACCGGGACAGCAGAAAAACTGTTTTTT. Amino acid sequence: CASSLTGTAEKLFF. Combining the CDR3 with reference TRBV18 and TRBJ1-4 gives the whole variable domain NAGVMQNPRHLVRRRGQEARLRCSPMKGHSHVYWYRQLPEEGLKFMVYLQKENIIDESGMPKERFSAEFPKEGPSILRIQQVVRGDSAAYFCASSLTGTAEKLFFGSGTQLSVL.

The gene calls are TRBV27 and TRBJ1-5; no clear D gene. Germline lookup yields CDR1 MNHEY and CDR2 SMNVEV (reference sequence). CDR3 length equals 13 residues. Deletions cut 1 base from V and 2 bases from J, with 3 bases between. CDR3 nucleotide sequence: TGTGCCAGCAGTTTATTCGGCAATCAGCCCCAGCATTTT. It encodes CASSLFGNQPQHF.

This chain's CDR3 is CASSRSSAGGYEQYF. CDR3 nucleotides: TGTGCCAGCAGTCGCTCCTCGGCAGGGGGTTACGAGCAGTACTTC. The chain couples TRBV28 to TRBJ2-7; 7 nucleotides agree with TRBD1. The CDR3 totals 15 residues. Germline CDR1 reads MDHEN; CDR2 reads SYDVKM. The ends lost 5 bases at V and 4 bases at J; junction bases unmatched: 11.

V is TRBV5-4 and J is TRBJ2-3; a possible D gene is TRBD2 (7 bases). The CDR3 has 16 amino acids. Germline V CDR1 and CDR2: SGHNT, YYREEE (reference sequence). V lost 0 bases and J 3 bases, leaving 14 bases between the germline ends. CDR3 nucleotide sequence: TGTGCCAGCAGCTTGGAAGCCGGGGGGCGGACAGATACGCAGTATTTT. Translating it yields CASSLEAGGRTDTQYF.

The chain recombines TRBV28 with TRBJ1-2; unclear D gene. The V end lost 1 base, the J end lost 7 bases, and 13 bases lay between the germline ends. The CDR3 extends over 14 amino acids. CDR1 MDHEN and CDR2 SYDVKM come from the germline V gene. CDR3 sequence (DNA): TGTGCCAGCAGTTTATATGTCATTCGGGGTGGCTACACCTTC. This sequence encodes CASSLYVIRGGYTF.

Remarks on this clone: Distinct nucleotide sequences in the sample also encode this CDR3. This chain links TRBV20-1 with TRBJ2-5; D gene ambiguous. The germline V gene has CDR1 DFQATT and CDR2 SNEGSKA (reference sequence). CDR3 length: 11 residues. With 6 bases removed from V and 4 bases from J, the gap between germline ends came to 9 bases. The CDR3 reads CSAGVRETQYF. In DNA form, the CDR3 reads TGCAGTGCCGGTGTGCGAGAGACCCAGTACTTC.

DNA for the CDR3: TGTGCCAGCAGTTTACCAGATTCTCTAGCCAAAAACATTCAGTACTTC. Its translation is CASSLPDSLAKNIQYF. V gene TRBV28 combines with J gene TRBJ2-4; D remains ambiguous. This CDR3 contains 16 residues. Germline V gives CDR1 MDHEN, CDR2 SYDVKM. The V end was cut by 2 bases, the J end by 0 bases, with 11 bases between. The variable domain in full, with the rest retrieved from reference TRBV28 and TRBJ2-4, is DVKVTQSSRYLVKRTGEKVFLECVQDMDHENMFWYRQDPGLGLRLIYFSYDVKMKEKGDIPEGYSVSREKKERFSLILESASTNQTSMYLCASSLPDSLAKNIQYFGAGTRLSVL.

The chain has TRBV30 and TRBJ2-4, with D possibly TRBD2 on 6 matching bases. The ends were cut back, 1 base at V and 0 bases at J, with 7 bases in the middle. This CDR3 contains 14 residues. Germline CDR1 and CDR2: GTSNPN and SVGIG (reference sequence). As DNA, the CDR3 is TGTGCCTGGAGTGGGGGAGGAGCCAAAAACATTCAGTACTTC. As protein: CAWSGGGAKNIQYF. The variable domain in full, with the rest retrieved from reference TRBV30 and TRBJ2-4, is SQTIHQWPATLVQPVGSPLSLECTVEGTSNPNLYWYRQAAGRGLQLLFYSVGIGQISSEVPQNLSASRPQDRQFILSSKKLLLSDSGFYLCAWSGGGAKNIQYFGAGTRLSVL.